This entry lists 20 T cell receptor beta chains sequenced from one sample in a study of chemoradiotherapy in HPV16-positive cancers. Measured with immunoSEQ multiplex PCR; TCRdb has only the in-frame clones, and not every one. Of about 9,200 clones in the sample, around four fifths were seen once. Collection of the sample occurred from a patient who underwent chemoradiotherapy. The receptor set was obtained from a human donor with HPV-associated anogenital cancer.

This chain uses TRBV23-1 with TRBJ1-5, with no clear D. TRBV23-1 is identified as an open reading frame with a role that is uncertain. This CDR3 spans 14 amino acids. Deletions cut 6 bases from V and 2 bases from J, with 11 bases between. The CDR3 sequence is CASRGMEGNQPQHF. The CDR3 DNA reads TGCGCCAGCAGGGGGATGGAAGGCAATCAGCCCCAGCATTTT.

This clone was counted between two and nine times. The chain recombines TRBV28 with TRBJ2-2, with a possible D match to TRBD1 (6 bases). Germline CDR1 reads MDHEN; CDR2 reads SYDVKM. This CDR3 is 13 amino acids long. With 11 bases removed from V and 3 bases from J, the gap between germline ends came to 13 bases. The CDR3 loop is CAVYRAHTGELFF. CDR3 sequence (DNA): TGTGCCGTATACAGGGCGCACACCGGGGAGCTGTTTTTT. Supplemented by reference TRBV28 and TRBJ2-2, the full variable domain reads DVKVTQSSRYLVKRTGEKVFLECVQDMDHENMFWYRQDPGLGLRLIYFSYDVKMKEKGDIPEGYSVSREKKERFSLILESASTNQTSMYLCAVYRAHTGELFFGEGSRLTVL.

The chain joins TRBV5-6 to TRBJ2-7; possibly TRBD2 for D (6 bases). Germline V gene lookup returns CDR1 SGHDT and CDR2 YYEEEE. This CDR3 has 13 residues. Trimming left V 3 bases short and J 2 bases short, with 9 bases between. The CDR3 coding sequence is TGTGCCAGCAGCTATGCGGGGCCCTACGAGCAGTACTTC. It codes for CASSYAGPYEQYF.

The V and J genes are TRBV11-3 and TRBJ1-3; 7 positions agree with TRBD1. The CDR3 contains 14 residues. Germline CDR1 is SGHNT and CDR2 is YENEEA. J gave up 2 bases and V 5 bases, and 3 bases lay outside the gene matches. CDR3 protein: CASSPGTAGNTIYF. The CDR3 DNA sequence: TGTGCCAGCAGCCCTGGGACAGCTGGAAACACCATATATTTT.

The V and J genes are TRBV4-1 and TRBJ1-1; 9 bases fit TRBD1. The CDR3 consists of 15 residues. Germline CDR1 MGHRA, CDR2 YSYEKL. With 3 bases clipped from V and 1 base from J, the junction kept 3 bases outside the gene matches. The CDR3 sequence: CASSHPGQGNTEAFF. Here the CDR3 DNA reads TGCGCCAGCAGCCACCCGGGACAGGGGAACACTGAAGCTTTCTTT.

V is TRBV15 and J is TRBJ2-2; D is unclear. Germline CDR1 reads LNHNV; CDR2 reads YYDKDF (reference sequence). This CDR3 is 13 amino acids long. With 1 base removed from V and 4 bases from J, the gap between germline ends came to 4 bases. The CDR3 nucleotides read TGTGCCACCAGCAGAGTGTTCACCGGGGAGCTGTTTTTT. Protein sequence: CATSRVFTGELFF.

The chain combines TRBV27 with TRBJ2-3, with 11 positions matching TRBD2. CDR1 and CDR2 from the germline V gene are MNHEY and SMNVEV (reference sequence). With V trimmed by 7 bases and J by 0 bases, 6 bases remained unmatched. This CDR3 is built from 16 residues. The CDR3 sequence is CASIYSGGASTDTQYF. The CDR3 DNA follows: TGTGCCAGCATATATAGCGGGGGGGCTAGCACAGATACGCAGTATTTT.

The rearrangement uses TRBV23-1 and TRBJ2-7, with 8 bases lining up with TRBD1. TRBV23-1 is classed as an ORF, of uncertain function. The ends lost 0 bases at V and 4 bases at J; junction bases unmatched: 5. The CDR3 consists of 15 residues. CDR3 DNA sequence: TGCGCCAGCAGTCAATCAGGGACAGGTACTTACGAGCAGTACTTC. Translation gives CASSQSGTGTYEQYF.

The rearrangement joins TRBV7-3 to TRBJ2-3, with D possibly matching TRBD2 (6 bases). There are 14 residues in the CDR3. V lost 2 bases, J lost 7 bases, and 13 bases lay in between. The V gene's germline CDR1 is SGHTA and CDR2 FQGTGA. The CDR3 DNA reads as TGTGCCAGCAGCTTAGGCGGGGCCTCAAATACGCAGTATTTT. Protein sequence: CASSLGGASNTQYF.

The rearrangement uses TRBV5-5 and TRBJ1-5; D unclear. The CDR3 is 15 residues long. Germline CDR1 SGHKS, CDR2 YYEKEE (reference sequence). The germline V and J ends were trimmed by 4 bases and 0 bases, with 11 bases remaining between them. This CDR3 is CASSPGPFSNQPQHF. The CDR3 region has the DNA TGTGCCAGCAGCCCCGGGCCCTTTAGCAATCAGCCCCAGCATTTT. The variable domain in full, with the rest retrieved from reference TRBV5-5 and TRBJ1-5, is DAGVTQSPTHLIKTRGQQVTLRCSPISGHKSVSWYQQVLGQGPQFIFQYYEKEERGRGNFPDRFSARQFPNYSSELNVNALLLGDSALYLCASSPGPFSNQPQHFGDGTRLSIL.

The rearrangement uses TRBV2 and TRBJ2-7; no definite D call. The CDR3 is 13 residues long. CDR1 and CDR2 from the germline V gene are SNHLY and FYNNEI. Deletions cut 6 bases from V and 2 bases from J, with 11 bases between. This CDR3 is CASRVAATYEQYF. The CDR3 bases are TGTGCCAGCAGAGTCGCGGCTACCTACGAGCAGTACTTC.

This chain connects TRBV6-1 to TRBJ2-1; no clear D gene. V was cut by 6 bases and J by 0 bases, with 6 bases left in between. Germline V gene sequence: CDR1 MNHNS, CDR2 SASEGT. The CDR3 totals 13 residues. The CDR3 here is CASSPGSYNEQFF. In nucleotides, the CDR3 is TGTGCCAGCAGCCCTGGCTCCTACAATGAGCAGTTCTTC.

The rearrangement links TRBV6-1 to TRBJ1-1; no reliable D call. Trimming removed 1 base from V and 4 bases from J, with 10 bases in between. CDR3 length equals 14 residues. Germline V gene data show CDR1 as MNHNS and CDR2 as SASEGT. CDR3 sequence: CASSEVLVGTEAFF. The DNA of the CDR3 is TGTGCCAGCAGTGAAGTTCTGGTTGGCACTGAAGCTTTCTTT.

This clone was picked up a small number of times. The chain carries TRBV6-5 and TRBJ1-1; D is perhaps TRBD1 (6 bases). The ends were cut back, 5 bases at V and 8 bases at J, with 12 bases in the middle. This CDR3 has 12 residues. The germline V gene encodes CDR1 MNHEY and CDR2 SVGAGI. The CDR3 protein is CASSNNREEAFF. The CDR3, as DNA: TGTGCCAGCAGTAACAACAGGGAAGAAGCTTTCTTT.

V usage is TRBV25-1 and J usage is TRBJ2-4, with 7 bases fitting TRBD1. V lost 5 bases and J lost 3; bases outside the gene matches: 1. In germline, CDR1 is MGHDK, CDR2 SYGVNS. The CDR3 consists of 13 residues. CDR3 sequence reads: CASSWDSKNIQYF. The CDR3 DNA follows: TGTGCCAGCAGTTGGGACAGCAAAAACATTCAGTACTTC.

The chain links TRBV7-8 to TRBJ1-5, with D uncertain. With 1 base removed from V and 6 bases from J, the gap between germline ends came to 7 bases. CDR1 SGHVS and CDR2 FQNEAQ come from the germline V gene. This CDR3 spans 13 amino acids. In DNA form, the CDR3 reads TGTGCCAGCAGCTTAGTGGACGGTCAGCCCCAGCATTTT. Amino acid sequence: CASSLVDGQPQHF. The full variable domain, rest sourced from reference TRBV7-8 and TRBJ1-5, is GAGVSQSPRYKVAKRGQDVALRCDPISGHVSLFWYQQALGQGPEFLTYFQNEAQLDKSGLPSDRFFAERPEGSVSTLKIQRTQQEDSAVYLCASSLVDGQPQHFGDGTRLSIL.

The chain recombines TRBV4-3 with TRBJ1-5; the D is unclear. Trimming cost V 4 bases and J 5 bases, with 9 bases left between them. Germline lookup yields CDR1 LGHNA and CDR2 YSLEER. This CDR3 contains 13 residues. DNA of the CDR3: TGCGCCAGCAGCCTAAGGCAGGATCAGCCCCAGCATTTT. It translates to CASSLRQDQPQHF.

V gene TRBV29-1 combines with J gene TRBJ1-6, with a possible D match to TRBD1 (5 bases). The CDR3 extends over 13 amino acids. The V end lost 7 bases, the J end lost 5 bases, and 12 bases lay between the germline ends. Germline CDR1 reads SQVTM; CDR2 reads ANQGSEA. In DNA, the CDR3 is TGCAGCGCCCGGGACGGAAATAATTCACCCCTCCACTTT. Encoded protein: CSARDGNNSPLHF.

The chain links TRBV5-1 to TRBJ1-1; D gene uncertain. Germline values: CDR1 SGHRS, CDR2 YFSETQ. The CDR3 spans 13 residues. V was pared by 2 bases and J by 1 base, with 6 bases between. The CDR3 nucleotides are TGCGCCAGCAGCTTACACCAGAACACTGAAGCTTTCTTT. This encodes CASSLHQNTEAFF.

The chain links TRBV6-5 to TRBJ2-2; D uncertain. In germline, CDR1 is MNHEY, CDR2 SVGAGI. The germline V and J ends were trimmed by 4 bases and 6 bases, with 9 bases remaining between them. This CDR3 region has 13 residues. This CDR3 is CASSLEQSGELFF. The CDR3 region has the DNA TGTGCCAGCAGTTTGGAACAATCCGGGGAGCTGTTTTTT.